Listed below are T cell receptor beta chains from one sample, sequenced in a study of radiation and T cells in renal cell carcinoma. The method was immunoSEQ multiplex PCR; TCRdb's version includes in-frame clones alone and lacks a portion of them. The repertoire holds 60,000 to 80,000 clones, with 82% as singletons. The starting material was blood, obtained from a patient whose treatment included radiotherapy and nephrectomy. These TCRs come from a man aged 60 to 75 with renal cell carcinoma. Both conserved end residues are part of each CDR3. D genes are given only for firm matches. Size values are once, few and many counts, or a class for expanded clones, and some rows have none.

d_call | j_call | v_call | clone_size | cdr3_nt | cdr3_aa
. | TRBJ2-2 | TRBV19 | . | TGTGCCAGTAGTACTCCACGTTTTCGAGGGCAGGGGAGCACCGGGGAGCTGTTTTTT | CASSTPRFRGQGSTGELFF
TRBD1 | TRBJ1-1 | TRBV18 | . | TGTGCCAGCTCTATACAGGGGGACACTGAAGCTTTCTTT | CASSIQGDTEAFF
. | TRBJ1-2 | TRBV18 | . | TGTGCCAGCTCACCCTCCCGGGACTCCTCCTATGGCTACACCTTC | CASSPSRDSSYGYTF
TRBD1 | TRBJ2-2 | TRBV5-1 | once | TGCGCCAGCAGCCTCGTGGACAGGGGGCCTTACACCGGGGAGCTGTTTTTT | CASSLVDRGPYTGELFF
. | TRBJ2-1 | TRBV19 | . | TGTGCCAGTAGGAGGGAGTCGAGCTCCTACAATGAGCAGTTCTTC | CASRRESSSYNEQFF
TRBD2 | TRBJ2-1 | TRBV19 | . | TGTGCCAGTAGTATAGGGGCTAGCGGTACCGATGAGCAGTTCTTC | CASSIGASGTDEQFF
TRBD1 | TRBJ2-3 | TRBV7-2 | . | TGTGCCAGCAGCACCCCGGGACAGGGGACAGATACGCAGTATTTT | CASSTPGQGTDTQYF
. | TRBJ1-5 | TRBV27 | . | TGTGCCAGCAGTTTAAGAGGGAATAGCAATCAGCCCCAGCATTTT | CASSLRGNSNQPQHF
TRBD2 | TRBJ2-3 | TRBV6-1 | . | TGTGCCAGCAGTGCTAGCGGGAGGACAGATACGCAGTATTTT | CASSASGRTDTQYF
. | TRBJ2-5 | TRBV29-1 | . | TGCAGCGTTGAAGATAATTTGAGGGACACCAAAGAGACCCAGTACTTC | CSVEDNLRDTKETQYF
. | TRBJ1-4 | TRBV6-1 | . | TGTGCCAGCAGTGAAAGCCAAGTGGGTAATGAAAAACTGTTTTTT | CASSESQVGNEKLFF
. | TRBJ2-3 | TRBV20-1 | . | TGCAGCGCTGATCTTGGTACGCAGTATTTT | CSADLGTQYF
. | TRBJ2-7 | TRBV21-1 | . | TGTGCCAGCAGCAAAGAGGCCGCGTGTTGCAGGGTGACTAGCGGGACCTACGAGCAGTACTTC | CASSKEAACCRVTSGTYEQYF
TRBD1 | TRBJ1-5 | TRBV19 | once | TGTGCCAGCAGTACCGGAGTTGGACAGGGGTTCGGACCGCCCCAGCATTTT | CASSTGVGQGFGPPQHF
TRBD2 | TRBJ2-1 | TRBV4-2 | . | TGTGCCAGCAGCCAATACGAGCGGGGTAGCTCCTACAATGAGCAGTTCTTC | CASSQYERGSSYNEQFF
. | TRBJ2-3 | TRBV10-3 | . | TGTGCCATGCAGGGGAACACAGATACGCAGTATTTT | CAMQGNTDTQYF
TRBD1 | TRBJ2-7 | TRBV6-5 | . | TGTGCCAGCAGTTACTCGAAAACAGGGGGATCCTACGAGCAGTACTTC | CASSYSKTGGSYEQYF
TRBD2 | TRBJ2-7 | TRBV4-1 | . | TGCGCCAGCAGCCATTTGGCGGGGGACTCCCCCTACGAGCAGTACTTC | CASSHLAGDSPYEQYF
. | TRBJ2-5 | TRBV7-6 | . | TGTGCCAGCAGCTTATCAGGGGGAGGGCCTAGGGAGACCCAGTACTTC | CASSLSGGGPRETQYF
. | TRBJ2-7 | TRBV29-1 | . | TGCAGCGTTGCGACAGGACCTATATCCTACGAGCAGTACTTC | CSVATGPISYEQYF
. | TRBJ2-1 | TRBV19 | . | TGTGCCAGTAAAACAGGGAGCTCCTACAATGAGCAGTTCTTC | CASKTGSSYNEQFF
. | TRBJ2-7 | TRBV28 | . | TGTGCCAGCAGTCTGGGGGCTGTTACCTACGAGCAGTACTTC | CASSLGAVTYEQYF
TRBD2 | TRBJ2-3 | TRBV11-3 | . | TGTGCCAGCAGCGACCGGGTCGGGGGGACAGATACGCAGTATTTT | CASSDRVGGTDTQYF
TRBD2 | TRBJ2-3 | TRBV5-1 | once | TGCGCCAGCAGCTTGGCCTCGACTAGCTTCACAGATACGCAGTATTTT | CASSLASTSFTDTQYF
TRBD2 | TRBJ2-7 | TRBV19 | . | TGTGCCAGTAGTACTCCGGGACTAGCGGGTGAGCAGTACTTC | CASSTPGLAGEQYF
. | TRBJ1-2 | TRBV27 | . | TGTGCCAGCAGGGCCCCTAACTATGGCTACACCTTC | CASRAPNYGYTF
. | TRBJ1-1 | TRBV7-3 | . | TGTGCCAGCAGCGCGACAGTTGCTAGTGAAGCTTTCTTT | CASSATVASEAFF
. | TRBJ2-7 | TRBV7-8 | . | TGTGCCAGCAGCCGTAAAACAGGGAAAGAAACCTACGAGCAGTACTTC | CASSRKTGKETYEQYF
. | TRBJ2-2 | TRBV6-1 | . | TGTGCCAGCAGTCCAAGAAGGGGTAGTACCGGGGAGCTGTTTTTT | CASSPRRGSTGELFF
TRBD2 | TRBJ2-7 | TRBV30 | . | TGTGCCTGGAGTGACGGACTAGCGGGAGTCGTACCCTACGAGCAGTACTTC | CAWSDGLAGVVPYEQYF
TRBD1 | TRBJ1-1 | TRBV6-1 | . | TGTGCCAGCAGGGGACAGACGAACACTGAAGCTTTCTTT | CASRGQTNTEAFF
. | TRBJ2-1 | TRBV7-9 | few | TGTGCCAGCAGCTTAGGAGTGGAGGAAAGTTACAATGAGCAGTTCTTC | CASSLGVEESYNEQFF
TRBD1 | TRBJ1-4 | TRBV25-1 | . | TGTGCCAGCACCCAAGGGACAGGCTTTCATGAAAAACTGTTTTTT | CASTQGTGFHEKLFF
. | TRBJ2-2 | TRBV2 | . | TGTGCCAGCAGTCTCGAGACAGTGATAAACACCGGGGAGCTGTTTTTT | CASSLETVINTGELFF
. | TRBJ1-1 | TRBV28 | . | TGTGCCAGCAGTTTAAGGGACGAAGCTTTCTTT | CASSLRDEAFF
. | TRBJ1-3 | TRBV12-2 | once | TGTGCAAGTCGCCCAGATGACAGGAGGGGAACAAACACCATATATTTT | CASRPDDRRGTNTIYF
. | TRBJ1-6 | TRBV6-1 | . | TGTGCCAGCAGTGACAGGGAAAATTCACCCCTCCACTTT | CASSDRENSPLHF
. | TRBJ2-5 | TRBV2 | . | TGTGCCAGGGCAGCGTACCAAGAGACCCAGTACTTC | CARAAYQETQYF
TRBD1 | TRBJ2-7 | TRBV7-8 | few | TGTGCCAGCAGCTTAGGGACAGGGGAAAGGTACTTC | CASSLGTGERYF
. | TRBJ2-7 | TRBV5-8 | . | TGTGCCAGCAGCCAGGGGGAGGAGTACGAGCAGTACTTC | CASSQGEEYEQYF
. | TRBJ1-3 | TRBV9 | . | TGTGCCAGCAGCGTAGTACTCGGGGACACCATATATTTT | CASSVVLGDTIYF
. | TRBJ1-4 | TRBV11-1 | few | TGTGCCAGCAGCTCGACCGGGACGGATAATGAAAAACTGTTTTTT | CASSSTGTDNEKLFF
. | TRBJ2-4 | TRBV6-6 | . | TGTGCCAGCAGCACGAAAAACATTCAGTACTTC | CASSTKNIQYF
. | TRBJ1-5 | TRBV15 | . | TGTGCCACCAGCAGAGCTGTTTTCAATCAGCCCCAGCATTTT | CATSRAVFNQPQHF
TRBD1 | TRBJ2-6 | TRBV13 | . | TGTGCCACCGACAGGGGGCTAAACTCTGGGGCCAACGTCCTGACTTTC | CATDRGLNSGANVLTF
TRBD2 | TRBJ2-3 | TRBV19 | . | TGTGCCAGTAGTATCCCCCGTAGCGGGACTAGCACAGATACGCAGTATTTT | CASSIPRSGTSTDTQYF
TRBD1 | TRBJ1-1 | TRBV5-6 | . | TGTGCCAGCAGCTCCGAGGGGGCCGGAGTGGCCACTGAAGCTTTCTTT | CASSSEGAGVATEAFF
TRBD2 | TRBJ2-3 | TRBV10-1 | . | TGCGCCAGCAGTGTGGCGGGAGTCGAAGATACGCAGTATTTT | CASSVAGVEDTQYF
. | TRBJ1-1 | TRBV18 | few | TGTGCCAGCTCACCATACGGAGACACTGAAGCTTTCTTT | CASSPYGDTEAFF
. | TRBJ2-7 | TRBV29-1 | . | TGCAGCCTCGCCGAGGGCAGTAGACTCCACGAGCAGTACTTC | CSLAEGSRLHEQYF
TRBD1 | TRBJ1-2 | TRBV27 | . | TGTGCCAGCAGTCGACAGGGTTCTAACTATGGCTACACCTTC | CASSRQGSNYGYTF
. | TRBJ1-1 | TRBV6-5 | . | TGTGCCAGCAGTTACTCGGACAGTCTAATGAACACTGAAGCTTTCTTT | CASSYSDSLMNTEAFF
TRBD2 | TRBJ2-3 | TRBV6-4 | . | TGTGCCAGCAGAACCGGGACTAGCGGCACAGATACGCAGTATTTT | CASRTGTSGTDTQYF
. | TRBJ1-2 | TRBV19 | few | TGTGCCAGTAGTTGGCGGGAGGGCGGCTACACCTTC | CASSWREGGYTF
. | TRBJ2-1 | TRBV4-1 | . | TGCGCCAGCAGCCCTATAGGACTACCACAAGGCAATGAGCAGTTCTTC | CASSPIGLPQGNEQFF
. | TRBJ2-3 | TRBV27 | few | TGTGCCAGCAGTACGGGAAATACGCAGTATTTT | CASSTGNTQYF
TRBD1 | TRBJ2-7 | TRBV4-1 | . | TGCGCCAGCAGCCAAGTGTTAGGGACAGGGGGCAGCTACGAGCAGTACTTC | CASSQVLGTGGSYEQYF
TRBD2 | TRBJ2-7 | TRBV5-1 | . | TGCGCCAGCAGCCCGCGGACTAGCGGGAGTCTTATCGACGAGCAGTACTTC | CASSPRTSGSLIDEQYF